Each of the 10 T cell receptor beta chains below was sequenced from the same sample in a study of OX40 agonist ivuxolimab in advanced cancers. Method: immunoSEQ multiplex PCR; TCRdb's copy keeps in-frame clones and lacks some. The sample has fewer than 85,000 clones; 80% to 95% are singletons. The material sequenced was CD4+ or CD8+ T cells sorted from blood, taken in a trial of the OX40 agonist ivuxolimab. Every receptor here comes from an adult with an advanced solid tumor such as melanoma, head and neck, liver or kidney cancer.

The gene calls are TRBV2 and TRBJ2-3; 10 positions match TRBD1. The length of the CDR3 is 14 residues. The germline gives CDR1 SNHLY, CDR2 FYNNEI. V was pared by 4 bases and J by 2 bases, with 0 bases of the junction left unmatched. The CDR3 here is CASSGQGATDTQYF. DNA for the CDR3: TGTGCCAGCAGTGGACAGGGGGCCACAGATACGCAGTATTTT.

The rearrangement uses TRBV7-9 and TRBJ2-7, with D tentatively TRBD1 or TRBD2 (5 bases each). Trimming took off 3 bases at V and 1 base at J, with 13 bases between the two ends. Germline-derived CDR1 and CDR2 are SEHNR and FQNEAQ (reference sequence). The CDR3 has 15 amino acids. The CDR3 here is CASSFRESASYEQYF. The DNA of the CDR3 is TGTGCCAGCAGCTTCAGGGAGTCTGCGTCCTACGAGCAGTACTTC.

V is TRBV30 and J is TRBJ1-1; the D is unclear. V lost 1 base and J 0 bases, leaving 12 bases between the germline ends. Germline V gives CDR1 GTSNPN, CDR2 SVGIG (reference sequence). The CDR3 totals 15 residues. The CDR3 loop is CAWSEKRDMNTEAFF. In DNA, the CDR3 is TGTGCCTGGAGTGAAAAGCGTGACATGAACACTGAAGCTTTCTTT.

This chain connects TRBV5-1 to TRBJ2-3; 8 nucleotides line up with TRBD2. Germline V gene sequence: CDR1 SGHRS, CDR2 YFSETQ. The J segment lost 2 bases and the V segment lost 4 bases, leaving 3 bases of the junction unmatched. This CDR3 contains 14 residues. CDR3 protein: CASSVGGATDTQYF. Written as DNA, the CDR3 is TGCGCCAGCAGCGTCGGGGGGGCCACAGATACGCAGTATTTT.

Only one count was recorded for this clone. In DNA form, the CDR3 reads TGTGCCAGCAGCCAAGGGAGGGCAACTAATGAAAAACTGTTTTTT. This sequence encodes CASSQGRATNEKLFF. This chain uses TRBV4-2 with TRBJ1-4, with D unclear. With 1 base removed from V and 0 bases from J, the gap between germline ends came to 6 bases. Germline assignment: CDR1 LGHNA and CDR2 YNFKEQ. The CDR3 has 15 amino acids.

The V call is TRBV2, the J call TRBJ1-2; TRBD1 might be the D (5 bases). This CDR3 region has 12 residues. Trimming cost V 6 bases and J 7 bases, with 12 bases left between them. The germline V gene has CDR1 SNHLY and CDR2 FYNNEI. CDR3 sequence reads: CASRGLLGGYTF. Here the CDR3 DNA reads TGTGCCAGCAGGGGGCTATTAGGTGGCTACACCTTC.

CDR3 coding DNA: TGTGCCAGCAGATCCCGGGACAGGGTTTACAATGAGCAGTTCTTC. As protein: CASRSRDRVYNEQFF. The chain joins TRBV6-6 to TRBJ2-1; TRBD1 aligns across 9 bases. Germline V gene sequence: CDR1 MNHNY, CDR2 SVGAGI (reference sequence). J lost 4 bases, V lost 6 bases, and 7 bases had no gene match. This CDR3 is built from 15 residues.

The rearrangement joins TRBV29-1 to TRBJ2-5, with D uncertain. From germline, CDR1 is SQVTM and CDR2 ANQGSEA. The CDR3 loop spans 10 amino acids. The ends were cut back, 7 bases at V and 1 base at J, with 4 bases in the middle. CDR3 sequence (DNA): TGCAGCGGAATCCAAGAGACCCAGTACTTC. Translating it yields CSGIQETQYF.

The CDR3 is CASSLVGGSANEQFF. The CDR3, as DNA: TGTGCCAGCAGCTTAGTCGGCGGGTCGGCCAATGAGCAGTTCTTC. This rearrangement joins TRBV7-9 to TRBJ2-1; possible D gene TRBD2, 5 bases. The V gene lost 1 base and the J gene lost 6 bases, with 13 bases spanning the gap. The germline gives CDR1 SEHNR, CDR2 FQNEAQ (reference sequence). The CDR3 runs 15 residues.

J is TRBJ1-2 and V is TRBV7-2; 9 bases map to TRBD1. J lost 7 bases, V lost 5 bases, and 14 bases had no gene match. Per the germline V gene, CDR1 is SGHTA and CDR2 is FQGNSA. The CDR3 has 16 amino acids. The CDR3 region is CASSIMAGGQGFGYTF. CDR3 nucleotides: TGTGCCAGCAGCATAATGGCCGGGGGACAGGGCTTTGGCTACACCTTC.